Sequencing of this T cell receptor beta chain was carried out in a study of human T cells and chemical hapten exposure. Described time point: pre-sensitization, week 0. The treatment denotes: therapeutic diphenylcyclopropenone sensitization with weekly scalp DPC. In every case, blood was obtained before the patch test was applied. Germline V gene sequence: CDR1 MNHEY, CDR2 SVGEGT. The ends lost 5 bases at V and 8 bases at J; junction bases unmatched: 3. The CDR3 runs to 13 residues. One entry per CDR3 protein results from TCRdb running MiXCR on the RACE reads. The sample yields some 200,000 distinct CDR3 sequences, almost 30% seen once.

Sample: whole blood, taken in connection with sensitization to the hapten diphenylcyclopropenone (DPC). J is TRBJ1-5 and V is TRBV6-2 or TRBV6-3; 10 bases are a match to TRBD1. The receptor was derived from a woman aged 25 to 39 with alopecia areata. Some clones in this sample may be carry-over from other donors' samples. The CDR3 is CASSDRGREPQHF. The CDR3 DNA follows: TGTGCCAGCAGTGACAGGGGGCGGGAGCCCCAGCATTTT.